One and the same sample provided the 21 T cell receptor beta chains below, sequenced in a study of cytomegalovirus exposure and HLA in healthy donors. The PCR made use of 60 Vbeta and 13 Jbeta primers. The method was immunoSEQ multiplex PCR; TCRdb's version includes in-frame clones alone and lacks a portion of them. This table holds fewer than 250,000 clones, around four fifths found once. Sequenced input: PBMCs. These receptor sequences come from a boy younger than 10 in good health and CMV-seronegative.

The chain combines TRBV10-2 with TRBJ2-7; TRBD1 agrees at 9 bases. J lost 0 bases, V lost 7 bases, and 4 bases had no gene match. The CDR3 is 14 amino acids. Germline V CDR1 and CDR2: WSHSY, SAAADI. CDR3 sequence (DNA): TGCGCCAGCACCGGGACAGGGTACTCCTACGAGCAGTACTTC. Amino acids: CASTGTGYSYEQYF.

CDR3 coding DNA: TGTGCCAGCAGCCCGACAGTTCCCAACTCCTACGAGCAGTACTTC. It translates to CASSPTVPNSYEQYF. This chain links TRBV5-4 with TRBJ2-7, with a tentative D call TRBD1 (5 bases). This CDR3 region has 15 residues. V lost 4 bases, J lost 0 bases, and 14 bases lay in between. From germline, CDR1 is SGHNT and CDR2 YYREEE (reference sequence).

A few counts support this clone. The rearrangement uses TRBV6-5 and TRBJ2-7; TRBD2 agrees at 10 bases. Germline trimming cut 8 bases from V and 3 bases from J; bases unmatched to any gene: 4. The CDR3 has 13 residues. Per the germline V gene, CDR1 is MNHEY and CDR2 is SVGAGI. This CDR3 reads CASEASGSYEQYF. The CDR3 nucleotides read TGTGCCAGCGAGGCTAGCGGGAGCTACGAGCAGTACTTC.

CDR3 in DNA: TGTGCCAGCTCACCTAGACTAGGCGATGAGCAGTTCTTC. It codes for CASSPRLGDEQFF. The chain combines TRBV18 with TRBJ2-1; a possible D gene is TRBD2 (6 bases). V lost 3 bases and J lost 8, with 11 bases in between. Germline V CDR1 and CDR2: KGHSH, LQKENI. This CDR3 is built from 13 residues.

The rearrangement uses TRBV9 and TRBJ1-5; 7 positions agree with TRBD1. V lost 4 bases to trimming and J lost 3 bases; unmatched junction nucleotides: 7. The germline gives CDR1 SGDLS, CDR2 YYNGEE. The CDR3 loop spans 15 amino acids. In DNA, the CDR3 is TGTGCCAGCAGCCCAGGGGGGTCCCCCAATCAGCCCCAGCATTTT. It codes for CASSPGGSPNQPQHF.

The CDR3 nucleotides are TGTGCCAGCAGCCCAGAACCAGGGCTTCAATACGTCAATCAGCCCCAGCATTTT. Protein sequence: CASSPEPGLQYVNQPQHF. The gene calls are TRBV5-8 and TRBJ1-5, with D maybe TRBD1 (5 bases). From germline, CDR1 is SGHTS and CDR2 YDEGEE. The CDR3 has 18 amino acids. V lost 4 bases to trimming and J lost 3 bases, with 23 bases between them.

As regards this clone: The identical CDR3 is also encoded by other nucleotide sequences in the sample. This chain joins TRBV6-8 and TRBJ2-5; 10 bases are shared with TRBD2. The closer fit of TRBJ2-7 to the DNA end suggests the J call may be wrong. Per the germline V gene, CDR1 is MNHGY and CDR2 is SAAAGT. This CDR3 region has 17 residues. CDR3 sequence reads: CASSPRTSGKESYEQYF. DNA of the CDR3: TGTGCCAGCAGTCCTAGGACTAGCGGAAAAGAATCCTACGAGCAGTACTTC.

The chain has TRBV5-4 and TRBJ2-7; TRBD2 agrees at 9 bases. The CDR3 is made up of 16 amino acids. Germline CDR1 reads SGHNT; CDR2 reads YYREEE (reference sequence). V was clipped by 0 bases and J by 0 bases; unmatched bases: 4. Written as DNA, the CDR3 is TGTGCCAGCAGCTTGGCCGGCGGGGGGGCCTCCTACGAGCAGTACTTC. As protein: CASSLAGGGASYEQYF.

The chain employs TRBV7-9 and TRBJ2-1, with TRBD1 as a possible D gene (6 bases). In germline, CDR1 is SEHNR, CDR2 FQNEAQ (reference sequence). V was trimmed by 5 bases and J by 5 bases, leaving 16 bases between them. The CDR3 spans 15 residues. The CDR3 region is CASSHPSTGDNEQFF. CDR3 nucleotides: TGTGCCAGCAGCCACCCTTCGACAGGTGACAATGAGCAGTTCTTC.

V gene TRBV30 combines with J gene TRBJ2-7; perhaps TRBD2 as D (6 bases). From germline, CDR1 is GTSNPN and CDR2 SVGIG (reference sequence). The ends were cut back, 2 bases at V and 0 bases at J, with 11 bases in the middle. This CDR3 spans 14 amino acids. The CDR3 region is CAWSPRLGSYEQYF. The CDR3, as DNA: TGTGCCTGGAGTCCCCGACTAGGCTCCTACGAGCAGTACTTC.

The chain recombines TRBV6-1 with TRBJ1-3, with D possibly TRBD1 on 6 matching bases. Germline CDR1 is MNHNS and CDR2 is SASEGT. Trimming pared 6 bases from V and 0 bases from J, leaving 12 bases between. This CDR3 has 15 residues. In DNA, the CDR3 is TGTGCCAGCAGCACTGGACAGTCCTCTGGAAACACCATATATTTT. Translating it yields CASSTGQSSGNTIYF.

The chain links TRBV6-5 to TRBJ1-6, with 9 positions matching TRBD1. This CDR3 region has 13 residues. Germline V gives CDR1 MNHEY, CDR2 SVGAGI. J was trimmed by 9 bases and V by 4 bases; bases with no gene match: 1. CDR3 amino acids: CASSSDRGSPLHF. The CDR3 DNA reads TGTGCCAGCAGTTCGGACAGGGGTTCACCCCTCCACTTT.

Written as DNA, the CDR3 is TGTGCCAGCAGTGAGCAGGGCCCAGACTCTGGAAACACCATATATTTT. Amino acids: CASSEQGPDSGNTIYF. The chain employs TRBV2 and TRBJ1-3; tentatively, D is TRBD1 (5 bases). Germline V gives CDR1 SNHLY, CDR2 FYNNEI. The germline V and J ends were trimmed by 3 bases and 0 bases, with 12 bases remaining between them. This CDR3 comprises 16 residues.

J is TRBJ2-1 and V is TRBV30; 10 bases are a match to TRBD2. CDR1 is GTSNPN, CDR2 SVGIG, per germline (reference sequence). The V and J ends lost 0 bases and 2 bases, in that order; junction bases with no gene match: 4. The CDR3 spans 16 residues. Written as DNA, the CDR3 is TGTGCCTGGAGTGTACTCCTAGCGGGGGCCTACAATGAGCAGTTCTTC. Its protein is CAWSVLLAGAYNEQFF.

The rearrangement uses TRBV5-4 and TRBJ2-3; 7 nucleotides match TRBD1. This CDR3 has 15 amino acids. J was trimmed by 2 bases and V by 5 bases; bases with no gene match: 8. Germline assignment: CDR1 SGHNT and CDR2 YYREEE (reference sequence). The CDR3 DNA follows: TGTGCCAGCAGTTTTGACGGGACAGACACAGATACGCAGTATTTT. Its translation: CASSFDGTDTDTQYF.

The chain combines TRBV6-1 with TRBJ2-7; 9 bases match TRBD1. Germline V gene lookup returns CDR1 MNHNS and CDR2 SASEGT. CDR3 size: 15 residues. The V gene end was trimmed by 6 bases and the J gene end by 7 bases; junction bases not matched to a gene: 13. In nucleotides, the CDR3 is TGTGCCAGCAGCCGACCGGGACAGGGACTGCGGGAGCAGTACTTC. Translating it yields CASSRPGQGLREQYF.

CDR3 region: CASSEGQYGQFF. CDR3 in DNA: TGCGCCAGCAGTGAGGGACAGTACGGCCAGTTCTTC. The chain carries TRBV10-1 and TRBJ2-1; D perhaps matches TRBD1 (6 bases). The V end lost 2 bases, the J end lost 13 bases, and 12 bases lay between the germline ends. This CDR3 is built from 12 residues. Germline CDR1 WNHNN, CDR2 SYGVQD (reference sequence).

The J gene is TRBJ1-1, the V gene TRBV9; D is unclear. Trimming left V 0 bases short and J 4 bases short, with 7 bases between. Germline assignment: CDR1 SGDLS and CDR2 YYNGEE. The CDR3 contains 13 residues. The CDR3 loop reads CASSVVASTEAFF. DNA of the CDR3: TGTGCCAGCAGCGTAGTAGCGAGCACTGAAGCTTTCTTT.

This chain links TRBV28 with TRBJ1-2; perhaps TRBD1 as D (5 bases). The CDR3 totals 15 residues. Germline-derived CDR1 and CDR2 are MDHEN and SYDVKM. V was pared by 6 bases and J by 0 bases, with 14 bases between. This CDR3 reads CASSFLTAANYGYTF. The CDR3 nucleotides read TGTGCCAGCAGCTTCCTGACAGCAGCTAACTATGGCTACACCTTC.

This rearrangement joins TRBV10-3 to TRBJ1-2, with TRBD1 matching 7 bases. This CDR3 region has 16 residues. V gave up 10 bases and J gave up 6 bases; unmatched junction bases: 20. Germline V gene lookup returns CDR1 ENHRY and CDR2 SYGVKD. DNA for the CDR3: TGTGCCACCCCCTCTGGACCCGGGACAGCGGGGGATGGCTACACCTTC. Encoded protein: CATPSGPGTAGDGYTF.

The V gene is TRBV21-1, the J gene TRBJ1-2; the DNA was not compared with TRBD1, the D call given in the table. TRBV21-1 is a pseudogene segment. The CDR3 length is 16 residues. In DNA, the CDR3 is TGTGCCAGCAGCGCATCGTGGACAAGATTAAACTATGGCTACACCTTC. Translation: CASSASWTRLNYGYTF.